The clone carrying this TCR beta chain was recorded a few times. Its antigen is undetermined. This sample stems from a study of PD-1 blockade in classical Hodgkin lymphoma. Germline V gives CDR1 SGHAT, CDR2 FQNNGV. Trimming took 1 base from V and 7 from J; bases not matched to a gene: 1. The length of the CDR3 is 13 residues. Measured with immunoSEQ multiplex PCR; TCRdb has only the in-frame clones, and not every one. Here the sample spans about 89,000 clones, roughly nine tenths being singletons. Points from the study as a whole: Patients with a complete response exhibited baseline diversity comparable to newly diagnosed patients.

Time point in this sample: cycle 4 day 1 (C4D1), after more than five weeks of nivolumab. In every patient, relapse followed autologous stem cell transplantation, while exposure to brentuximab vedotin differed. The chain combines TRBV11-2 with TRBJ1-5; 7 bases line up with TRBD1. This sequence originates from a human donor with classical Hodgkin lymphoma. Sample: peripheral blood mononuclear cells (PBMCs), taken before the fourth cycle of nivolumab. Here the CDR3 DNA reads TGTGCCAGCAGCTTAGCGGACAGGCAGCCCCAGCATTTT. It yields the protein CASSLADRQPQHF.